This T cell receptor beta chain was identified during a study of identical twins (dated by TCRdb to the mid-2010s). Background for the entire study: To test whether fetal clonotypes persist, this study deep-sequenced TCR alpha and beta repertoires from monozygotic twins, from unrelated adults of various ages, and from cord blood. To rule out contamination, the twin experiments were replicated at different times with different library preparation protocols. Study-level results and caveats: In monozygotic twins, recombination models systematically underestimated out-of-frame TCR alpha sharing, but the models matched the sharing seen between unrelated individuals. Because the same donors could not be followed over many years, conclusions were based on cross-sectional statistical analysis. Invariant T cells such as MAIT and iNKT could partly confound zero-insertion analyses, although diverse VJ usage argued against such confounding for most clonotypes. Excess twin sharing in beta out-of-frame sequences was weaker because fewer shared sequences lowered the signal-to-noise ratio. Fewer insertions were carried by abundant cord blood beta clonotypes, a similar but weaker trend appeared in young adult naive repertoires, and no such trend appeared in memory repertoires. Out-of-frame TCR alpha sequences shared between twins showed an excess of low generation-probability sequences compared with coincidental sharing between unrelated individuals.

Worth noting for this clonotype: Its antigen remains undetermined. No per-base quality is available; no much larger clone lies one base away.

The method was 5' RACE. Sequenced on an Illumina HiSeq 2000. Template switching introduced a universal primer binding site; the final cDNA contained a unique molecular identifier, enabling accurate counting of TCR cDNA molecules. First-strand cDNA for TCR alpha and beta chains was synthesized from specific primers in the conserved constant-segment region. To control for contamination, every cDNA library was double barcoded, receiving both a SMART-Mk sample barcode and Illumina barcodes. Two successive PCR steps introduced TruSeq adapter sequences along with Illumina sample barcodes. The TCR alpha and beta cDNA libraries were sequenced on the Illumina HiSeq platform using custom primers. Per the authors' processing: MiGEC processed the raw reads to extract unique molecular identifiers, while MiXCR was used to determine the CDR3 positions. Recombination models were inferred per individual with the repgenHMM and IGoR tools using an EM algorithm. The tcR package in R was used for shared clonotype analysis, with sharing normalized by the product of cloneset sizes. To study raw recombination free of thymic and clonal selection effects, out-of-frame nonproductive sequences were analyzed. The public reads were run again by TCRdb, first through fastp at Q25 and then through MiXCR, and only productive beta chains were kept. Rows are combined by CDR3 protein, so each entry shows the most common genes and DNA. TCRdb, not the original authors, processed these V and J calls. This sample gives 450,000 to 600,000 distinct CDR3 sequences in total; about a fifth of them show up just once. Around 0.5% of the sample is taken by the ten largest.

CDR1 and CDR2 are drawn from the germline V gene (reference sequence): LGHDT, YNNKEL. Taken from cysteine to phenylalanine, the CDR3 has 14 residues. Solely the CDR3 DNA is kept, with 42 bases framed from the first base. V drops 0 bases and J drops 7 bases, leaving 10 bases in between. Every donor in the study was a healthy Caucasian. Three pairs of female monozygotic twins, all aged about 18 to 30 years, made up the twin cohort. Positive isolation kits from Invitrogen were used to isolate the CD4+ and CD8+ T cell populations. The data were also submitted as part of a second study, on yellow fever vaccine responses in identical twins. The second paper further reports: According to the authors, the vaccine-induced T cell response in identical twins seemed to be partly convergent and partly specific to each individual. In the study, vaccine-responding T cell clones were precisely tracked in identical twins.

The material sequenced was CD4+ T cells sorted from blood. This TCR derives from a woman aged 18-35 years in good health. The sequence joins TRBV3-1 to TRBJ2-4; matching of 6 bases hints at TRBD1 as the D gene. The nucleotide sequence is given as TGTGCCAGCAGCCAAGAATGGACAGAGAACATTCAGTACTTC. Its coded protein is CASSQEWTENIQYF.